The clone carrying this T cell receptor (beta chain) was observed at least ten times. Its antigen is not known. Time point noted: newly diagnosed GD, antithyroid drugs for less than 3 months. PBMC RNA served as the TCR library source. This sample was taken from a study of regulatory T cells in long-lasting Graves disease. Background on the study: Newly diagnosed Graves' patients had under 3 months of antithyroid drugs. Broader study findings: Whereas new patients shared 950 to 1,000 public clonotypes, persistent patients shared more, at some 2,700.

Germline trimming cut 0 bases from V and 3 bases from J; bases unmatched to any gene: 1. This CDR3 is built from 15 residues. Germline CDR1 is SGDLS and CDR2 is YYNGEE. Through Arm-PCR of CDR3 regions and iRepertoire HTBI primers, TCR beta libraries were built. Via MiXCR, TCRdb re-called the multiplex PCR reads, giving one row per CDR3 protein. The sample yields 450,000 to 500,000 distinct CDR3 sequences, 15% to 20% seen once. The same data also went into a second study, on T cells in Graves' hyperthyroidism and ophthalmopathy. That work adds: A set of HTBI primers served as the primers for a first-round RT-PCR of the TCR CDR3. Most clonotypes expanded in thyroid above 0.001 were likewise present in blood.

V gene TRBV9 combines with J gene TRBJ1-1; 11 nucleotides align to TRBD1. This specimen consisted of peripheral blood mononuclear cells (PBMCs), obtained at new diagnosis, from a patient treated with antithyroid drugs. The receptor's source is a man in his forties with Graves disease. DNA of the CDR3: TGTGCCAGCAGCGTAGGGACAGGGGGCCACACTGAAGCTTTCTTT. It encodes CASSVGTGGHTEAFF.